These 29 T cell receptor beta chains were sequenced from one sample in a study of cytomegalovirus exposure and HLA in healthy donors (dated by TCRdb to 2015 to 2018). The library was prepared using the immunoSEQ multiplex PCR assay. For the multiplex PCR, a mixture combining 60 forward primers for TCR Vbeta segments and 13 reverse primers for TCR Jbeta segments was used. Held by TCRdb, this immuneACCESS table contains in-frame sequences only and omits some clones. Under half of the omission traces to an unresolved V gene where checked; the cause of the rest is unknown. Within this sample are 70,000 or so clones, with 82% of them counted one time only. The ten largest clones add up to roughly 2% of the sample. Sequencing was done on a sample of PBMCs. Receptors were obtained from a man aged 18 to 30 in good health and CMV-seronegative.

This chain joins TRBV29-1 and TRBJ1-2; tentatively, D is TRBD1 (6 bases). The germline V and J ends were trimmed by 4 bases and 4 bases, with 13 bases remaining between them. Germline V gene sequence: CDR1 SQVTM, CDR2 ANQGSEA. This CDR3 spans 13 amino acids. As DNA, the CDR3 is TGCAGCGTTGTCACAGGGACGGCCTATGGCTACACCTTC. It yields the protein CSVVTGTAYGYTF.

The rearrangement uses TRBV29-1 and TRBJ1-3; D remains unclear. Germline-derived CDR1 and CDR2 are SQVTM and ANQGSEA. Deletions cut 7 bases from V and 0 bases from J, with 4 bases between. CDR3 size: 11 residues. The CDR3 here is CSAYSGNTIYF. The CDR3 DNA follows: TGCAGCGCCTACTCTGGAAACACCATATATTTT.

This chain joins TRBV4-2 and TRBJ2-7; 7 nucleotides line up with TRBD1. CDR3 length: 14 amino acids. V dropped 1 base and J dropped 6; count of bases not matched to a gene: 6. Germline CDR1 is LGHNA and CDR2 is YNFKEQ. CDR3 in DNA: TGTGCCAGCAGCCAAGCCGGAACAGGGGCCGAGCAGTACTTC. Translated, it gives CASSQAGTGAEQYF.

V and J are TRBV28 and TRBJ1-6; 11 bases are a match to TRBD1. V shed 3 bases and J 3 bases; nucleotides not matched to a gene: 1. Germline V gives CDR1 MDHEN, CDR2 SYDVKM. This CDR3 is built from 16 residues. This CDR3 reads CASSLGQGVYNSPLHF. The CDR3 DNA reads TGTGCCAGCAGTTTGGGACAGGGGGTCTATAATTCACCCCTCCACTTT.

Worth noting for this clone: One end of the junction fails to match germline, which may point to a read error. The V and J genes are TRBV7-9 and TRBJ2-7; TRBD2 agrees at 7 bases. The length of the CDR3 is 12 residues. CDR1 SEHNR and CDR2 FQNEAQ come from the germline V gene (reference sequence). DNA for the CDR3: TGTTCCAGCAGCTATCGGGGGGACGAGCAGTACTTC. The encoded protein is CSSSYRGDEQYF.

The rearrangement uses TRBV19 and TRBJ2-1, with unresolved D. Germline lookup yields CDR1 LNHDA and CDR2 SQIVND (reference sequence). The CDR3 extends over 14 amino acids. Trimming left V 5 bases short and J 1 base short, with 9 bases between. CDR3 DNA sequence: TGTGCCAGTAGTCTAAGCCCTTCCTACAATGAGCAGTTCTTC. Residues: CASSLSPSYNEQFF.

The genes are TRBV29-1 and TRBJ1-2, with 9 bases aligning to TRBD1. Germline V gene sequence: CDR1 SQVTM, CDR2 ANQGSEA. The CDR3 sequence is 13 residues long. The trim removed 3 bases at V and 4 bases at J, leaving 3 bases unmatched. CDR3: CSVDPDRGYGYTF. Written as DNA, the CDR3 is TGCAGCGTTGATCCGGACAGGGGCTATGGCTACACCTTC.

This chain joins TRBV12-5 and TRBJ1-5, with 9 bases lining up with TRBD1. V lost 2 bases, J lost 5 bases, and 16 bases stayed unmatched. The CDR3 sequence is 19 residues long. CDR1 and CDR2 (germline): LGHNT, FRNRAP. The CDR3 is CASGLPIAVPRDRDQPQHF. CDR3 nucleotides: TGTGCTAGTGGTTTGCCAATAGCAGTTCCTCGGGACAGGGATCAGCCCCAGCATTTT.

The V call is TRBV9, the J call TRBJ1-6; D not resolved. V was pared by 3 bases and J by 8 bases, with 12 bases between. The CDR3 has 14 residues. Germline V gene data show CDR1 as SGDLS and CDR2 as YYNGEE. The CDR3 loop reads CASSAPEVYSPLHF. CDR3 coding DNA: TGTGCCAGCAGCGCCCCCGAGGTGTATTCACCCCTCCACTTT.

Here the CDR3 reads CASSQEVTASGNTIYF. In DNA form, the CDR3 reads TGTGCCAGCAGCCAAGAGGTGACAGCCTCTGGAAACACCATATATTTT. The chain is built from TRBV4-2 and TRBJ1-3; possible D gene TRBD1, 5 bases. The CDR3 sequence is 16 residues long. Germline CDR1 is LGHNA and CDR2 is YNFKEQ. Trimming took off 0 bases at V and 0 bases at J, with 9 bases between the two ends.

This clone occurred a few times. Here the CDR3 reads CASSDSGTSGHNEQFF. CDR3 coding DNA: TGTGCCAGCAGTGACTCTGGGACTAGCGGACACAATGAGCAGTTCTTC. The chain joins TRBV6-4 to TRBJ2-1, with 11 bases matching TRBD2. The V gene's germline CDR1 is MRHNA and CDR2 SNTAGT. There are 16 residues in the CDR3. Trimming removed 0 bases from V and 5 bases from J; junction bases left unmatched: 3.

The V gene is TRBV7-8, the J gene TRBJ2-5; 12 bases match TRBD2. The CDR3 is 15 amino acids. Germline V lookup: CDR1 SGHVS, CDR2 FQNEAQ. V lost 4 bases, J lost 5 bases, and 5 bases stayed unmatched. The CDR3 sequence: CASSSLAGGRETQYF. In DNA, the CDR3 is TGTGCCAGCAGCTCCCTAGCGGGGGGGCGGGAGACCCAGTACTTC.

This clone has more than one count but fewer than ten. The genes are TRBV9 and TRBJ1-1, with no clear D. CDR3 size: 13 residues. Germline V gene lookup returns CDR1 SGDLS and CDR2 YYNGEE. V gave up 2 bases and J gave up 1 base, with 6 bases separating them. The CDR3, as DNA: TGTGCCAGCAGCGTGAAGCCGAACACTGAAGCTTTCTTT. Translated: CASSVKPNTEAFF. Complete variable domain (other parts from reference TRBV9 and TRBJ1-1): DSGVTQTPKHLITATGQRVTLRCSPRSGDLSVYWYQQSLDQGLQFLIQYYNGEERAKGNILERFSAQQFPDLHSELNLSSLELGDSALYFCASSVKPNTEAFFGQGTRLTVV.

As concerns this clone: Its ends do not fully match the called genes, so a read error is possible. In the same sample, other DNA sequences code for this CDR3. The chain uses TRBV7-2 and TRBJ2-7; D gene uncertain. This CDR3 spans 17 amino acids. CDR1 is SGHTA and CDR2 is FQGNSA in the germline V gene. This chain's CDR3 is CASSLASPMSPLHEQYF. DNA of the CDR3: TGCGCCAGCAGCTTAGCTAGTCCGATGTCCCCACTCCACGAGCAGTACTTC.

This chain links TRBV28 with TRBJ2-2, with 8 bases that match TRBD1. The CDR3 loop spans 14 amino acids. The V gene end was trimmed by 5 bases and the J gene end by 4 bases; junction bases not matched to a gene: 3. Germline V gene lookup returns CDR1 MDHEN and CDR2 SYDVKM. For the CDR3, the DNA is TGTGCCAGCAGTGACACAGGGGGCACCGGGGAGCTGTTTTTT. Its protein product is CASSDTGGTGELFF.

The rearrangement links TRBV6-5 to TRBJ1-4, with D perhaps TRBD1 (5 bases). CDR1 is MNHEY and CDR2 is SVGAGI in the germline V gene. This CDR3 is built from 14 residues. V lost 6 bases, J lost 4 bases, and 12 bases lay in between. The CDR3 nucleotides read TGTGCCAGCAGGACGGGACTTCATAATGAAAAACTGTTTTTT. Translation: CASRTGLHNEKLFF.

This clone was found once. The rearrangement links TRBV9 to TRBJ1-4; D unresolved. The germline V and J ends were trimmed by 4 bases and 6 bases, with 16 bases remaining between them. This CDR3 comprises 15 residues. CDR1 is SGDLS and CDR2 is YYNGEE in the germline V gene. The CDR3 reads CASSPGKGNDEKLFF. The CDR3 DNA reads TGTGCCAGCAGCCCGGGGAAGGGCAATGATGAAAAACTGTTTTTT.

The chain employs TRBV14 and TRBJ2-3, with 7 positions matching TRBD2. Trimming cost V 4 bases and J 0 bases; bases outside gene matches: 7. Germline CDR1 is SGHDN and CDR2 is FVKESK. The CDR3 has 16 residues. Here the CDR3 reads CASSRLLAPSTDTQYF. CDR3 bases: TGTGCCAGCAGCCGCCTACTAGCGCCAAGCACAGATACGCAGTATTTT. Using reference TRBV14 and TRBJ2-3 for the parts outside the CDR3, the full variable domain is EAGVTQFPSHSVIEKGQTVTLRCDPISGHDNLYWYRRVMGKEIKFLLHFVKESKQDESGMPNNRFLAERTGGTYSTLKVQPAELEDSGVYFCASSRLLAPSTDTQYFGPGTRLTVL.

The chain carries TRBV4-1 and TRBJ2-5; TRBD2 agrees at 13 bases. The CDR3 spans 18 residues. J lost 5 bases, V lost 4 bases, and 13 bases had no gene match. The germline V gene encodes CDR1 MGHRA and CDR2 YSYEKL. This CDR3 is CASSPLTRLAGGGETQYF. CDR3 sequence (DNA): TGCGCCAGCAGCCCCCTCACTAGACTAGCGGGGGGAGGGGAGACCCAGTACTTC.

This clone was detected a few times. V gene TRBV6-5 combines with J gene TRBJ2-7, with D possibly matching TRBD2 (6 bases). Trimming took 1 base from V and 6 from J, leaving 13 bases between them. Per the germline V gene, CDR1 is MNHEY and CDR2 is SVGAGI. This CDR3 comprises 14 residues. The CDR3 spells CASSYWGLGSEQYF. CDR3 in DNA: TGTGCCAGCAGTTACTGGGGACTGGGCTCCGAGCAGTACTTC.

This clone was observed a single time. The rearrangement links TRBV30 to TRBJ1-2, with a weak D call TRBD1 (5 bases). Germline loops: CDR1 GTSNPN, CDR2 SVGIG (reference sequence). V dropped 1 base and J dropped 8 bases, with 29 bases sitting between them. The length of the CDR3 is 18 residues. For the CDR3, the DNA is TGTGCCTGGAGTGAGCCGCTTCGGGTGGGGCGTGGATCCTACGGCTACACCTTC. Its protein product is CAWSEPLRVGRGSYGYTF.

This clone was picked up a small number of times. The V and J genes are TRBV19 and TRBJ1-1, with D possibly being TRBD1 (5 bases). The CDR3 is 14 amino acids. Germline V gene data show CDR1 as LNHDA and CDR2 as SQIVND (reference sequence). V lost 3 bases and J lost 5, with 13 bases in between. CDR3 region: CASSIIQERTEAFF. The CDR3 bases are TGTGCCAGTAGTATCATACAGGAGAGAACTGAAGCTTTCTTT.

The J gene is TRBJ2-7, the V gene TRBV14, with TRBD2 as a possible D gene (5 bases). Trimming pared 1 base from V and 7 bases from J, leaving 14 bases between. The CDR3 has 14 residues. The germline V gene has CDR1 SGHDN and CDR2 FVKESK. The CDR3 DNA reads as TGTGCCAGCAGCCAAGGACCGGGGTTGAGGGAGCAGTACTTC. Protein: CASSQGPGLREQYF. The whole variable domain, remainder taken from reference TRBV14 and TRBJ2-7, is EAGVTQFPSHSVIEKGQTVTLRCDPISGHDNLYWYRRVMGKEIKFLLHFVKESKQDESGMPNNRFLAERTGGTYSTLKVQPAELEDSGVYFCASSQGPGLREQYFGPGTRLTVT.

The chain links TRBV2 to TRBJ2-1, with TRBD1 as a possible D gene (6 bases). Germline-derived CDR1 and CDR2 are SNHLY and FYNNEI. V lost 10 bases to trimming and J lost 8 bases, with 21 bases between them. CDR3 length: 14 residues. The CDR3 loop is CATHPTNRDDEQFF. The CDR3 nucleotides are TGTGCCACCCACCCGACCAACAGGGACGATGAGCAGTTCTTC.

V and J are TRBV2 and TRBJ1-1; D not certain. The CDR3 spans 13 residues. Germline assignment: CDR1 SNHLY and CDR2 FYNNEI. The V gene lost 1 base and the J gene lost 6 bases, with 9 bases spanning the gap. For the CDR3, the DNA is TGTGCCAGCAGTGAAGATATCTTCGCTGAAGCTTTCTTT. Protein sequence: CASSEDIFAEAFF.

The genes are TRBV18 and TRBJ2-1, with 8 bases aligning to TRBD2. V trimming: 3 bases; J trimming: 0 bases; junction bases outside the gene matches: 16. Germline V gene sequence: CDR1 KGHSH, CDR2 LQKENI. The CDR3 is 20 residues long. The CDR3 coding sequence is TGTGCCAGCTCACCTCCTTCCGGGAGGGTATGGGAGAGCTCCTACAATGAGCAGTTCTTC. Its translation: CASSPPSGRVWESSYNEQFF.

The CDR3 DNA reads TGTGCCAGCAGCTTAGAGGCGGGGGATGGGAAGACCCAGTACTTC. Its protein product is CASSLEAGDGKTQYF. The rearrangement links TRBV7-2 to TRBJ2-5; 7 nucleotides line up with TRBD2. Per germline, CDR1 SGHTA and CDR2 FQGNSA. The CDR3 totals 15 residues. The V gene end was trimmed by 1 base and the J gene end by 6 bases; junction bases not matched to a gene: 8.

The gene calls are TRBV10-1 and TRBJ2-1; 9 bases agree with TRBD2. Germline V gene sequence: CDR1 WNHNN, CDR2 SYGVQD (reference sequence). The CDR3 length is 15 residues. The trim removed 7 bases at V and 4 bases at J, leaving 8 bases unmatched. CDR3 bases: TGCGCCAGCACAGTAGCGGGAGTGGGGTACAATGAGCAGTTCTTC. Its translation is CASTVAGVGYNEQFF.

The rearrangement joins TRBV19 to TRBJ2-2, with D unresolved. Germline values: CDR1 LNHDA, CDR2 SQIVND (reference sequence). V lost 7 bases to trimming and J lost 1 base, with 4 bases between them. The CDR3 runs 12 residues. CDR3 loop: CASMRNTGELFF. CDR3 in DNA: TGTGCCAGTATGAGGAACACCGGGGAGCTGTTTTTT.